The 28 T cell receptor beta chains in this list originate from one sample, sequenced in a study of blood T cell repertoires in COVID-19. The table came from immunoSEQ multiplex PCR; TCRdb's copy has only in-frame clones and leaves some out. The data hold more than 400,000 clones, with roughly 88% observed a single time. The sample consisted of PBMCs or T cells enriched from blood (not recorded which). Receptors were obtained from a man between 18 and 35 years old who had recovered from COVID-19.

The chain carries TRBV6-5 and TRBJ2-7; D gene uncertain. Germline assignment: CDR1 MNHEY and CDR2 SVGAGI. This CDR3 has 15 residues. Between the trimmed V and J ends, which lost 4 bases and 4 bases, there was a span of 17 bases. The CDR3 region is CASSLSPGSNYEQYF. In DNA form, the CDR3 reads TGTGCCAGCAGTTTAAGCCCTGGTTCAAATTACGAGCAGTACTTC.

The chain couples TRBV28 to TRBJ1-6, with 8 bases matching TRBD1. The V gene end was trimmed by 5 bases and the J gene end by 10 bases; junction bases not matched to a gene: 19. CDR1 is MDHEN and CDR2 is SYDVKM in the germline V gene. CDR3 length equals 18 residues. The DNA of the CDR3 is TGTGCCAGCAGTCAATACCCAGGGGGCCGGCCCCGGGAGTCACCCCTCCACTTT. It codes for CASSQYPGGRPRESPLHF.

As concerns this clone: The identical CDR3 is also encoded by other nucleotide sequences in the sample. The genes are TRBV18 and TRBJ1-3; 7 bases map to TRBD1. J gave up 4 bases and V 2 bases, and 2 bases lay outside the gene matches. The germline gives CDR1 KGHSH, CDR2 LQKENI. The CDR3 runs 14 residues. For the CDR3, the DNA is TGTGCCAGCTCACCAGGGACAGCGGGAAACACCATATATTTT. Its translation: CASSPGTAGNTIYF.

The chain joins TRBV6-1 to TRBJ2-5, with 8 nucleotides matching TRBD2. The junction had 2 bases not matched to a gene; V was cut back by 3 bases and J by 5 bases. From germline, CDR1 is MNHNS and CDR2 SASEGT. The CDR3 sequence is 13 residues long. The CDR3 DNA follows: TGTGCCAGCAGTGAGGTAGCGGGGGAGACCCAGTACTTC. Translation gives CASSEVAGETQYF.

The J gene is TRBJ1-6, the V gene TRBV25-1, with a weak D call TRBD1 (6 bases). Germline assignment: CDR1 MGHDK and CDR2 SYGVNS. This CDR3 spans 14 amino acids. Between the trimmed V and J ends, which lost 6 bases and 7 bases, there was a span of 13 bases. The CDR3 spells CASRGQVENSPLHF. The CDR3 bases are TGTGCCAGCAGGGGACAAGTCGAGAATTCACCCCTCCACTTT.

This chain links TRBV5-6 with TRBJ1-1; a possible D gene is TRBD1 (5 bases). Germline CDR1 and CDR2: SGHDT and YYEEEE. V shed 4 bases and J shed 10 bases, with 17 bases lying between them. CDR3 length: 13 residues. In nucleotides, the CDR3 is TGTGCCAGCAGCCCGGCCGGGGGAGCCGGAGCTTTCTTT. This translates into CASSPAGGAGAFF.

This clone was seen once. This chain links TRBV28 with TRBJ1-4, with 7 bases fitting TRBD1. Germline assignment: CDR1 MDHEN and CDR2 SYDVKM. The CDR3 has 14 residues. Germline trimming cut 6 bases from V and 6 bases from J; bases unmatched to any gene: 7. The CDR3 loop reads CASSMARGDEKLFF. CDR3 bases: TGTGCCAGCAGCATGGCCAGGGGGGATGAAAAACTGTTTTTT.

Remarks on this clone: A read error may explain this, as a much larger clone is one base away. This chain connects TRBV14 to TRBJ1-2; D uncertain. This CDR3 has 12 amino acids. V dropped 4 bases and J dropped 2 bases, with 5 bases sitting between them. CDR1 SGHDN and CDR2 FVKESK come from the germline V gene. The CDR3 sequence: CASSPSNYGYTF. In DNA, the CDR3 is TGTGCCAGCAGCCCTTCGAACTATGGCTACACCTTC. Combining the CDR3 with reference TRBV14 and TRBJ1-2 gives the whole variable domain EAGVTQFPSHSVIEKGQTVTLRCDPISGHDNLYWYRRVMGKEIKFLLHFVKESKQDESGMPNNRFLAERTGGTYSTLKVQPAELEDSGVYFCASSPSNYGYTFGSGTRLTVV.

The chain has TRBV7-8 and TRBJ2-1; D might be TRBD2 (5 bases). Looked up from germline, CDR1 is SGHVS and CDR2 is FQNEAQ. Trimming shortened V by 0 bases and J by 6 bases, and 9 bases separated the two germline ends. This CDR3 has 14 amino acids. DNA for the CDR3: TGTGCCAGCAGCTTAGCTGCGGGCCCCAATGAGCAGTTCTTC. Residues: CASSLAAGPNEQFF.

CDR3 amino acids: CASSQYDRTNTEAFF. CDR3 nucleotide sequence: TGCGCCAGCAGCCAATACGACAGAACGAACACTGAAGCTTTCTTT. The gene calls are TRBV4-1 and TRBJ1-1; D is perhaps TRBD1 (5 bases). The V end lost 2 bases, the J end lost 1 base, and 11 bases lay between the germline ends. This CDR3 contains 15 residues. CDR1 is MGHRA, CDR2 YSYEKL, per germline.

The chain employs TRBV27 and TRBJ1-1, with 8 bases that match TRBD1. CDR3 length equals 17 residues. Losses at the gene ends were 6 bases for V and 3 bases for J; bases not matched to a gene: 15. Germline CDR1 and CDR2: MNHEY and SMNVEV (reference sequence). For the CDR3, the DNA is TGTGCCAGCAGCAGGGGGCGGGGCAGGACGGTGGACACTGAAGCTTTCTTT. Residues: CASSRGRGRTVDTEAFF.

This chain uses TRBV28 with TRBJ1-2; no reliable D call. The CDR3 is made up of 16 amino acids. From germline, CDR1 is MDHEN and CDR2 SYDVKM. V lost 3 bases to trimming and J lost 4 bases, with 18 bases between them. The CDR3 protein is CASSLAKSGSGYGYTF. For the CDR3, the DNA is TGTGCCAGCAGTTTGGCAAAGTCGGGGTCTGGCTATGGCTACACCTTC.

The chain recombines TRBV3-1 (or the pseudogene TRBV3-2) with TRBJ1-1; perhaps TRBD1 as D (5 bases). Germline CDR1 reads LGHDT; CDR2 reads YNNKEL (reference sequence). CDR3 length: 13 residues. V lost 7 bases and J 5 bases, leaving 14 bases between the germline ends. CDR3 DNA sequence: TGTGCCAGCAACTCAATCTCAGGGACTGAAGCTTTCTTT. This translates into CASNSISGTEAFF.

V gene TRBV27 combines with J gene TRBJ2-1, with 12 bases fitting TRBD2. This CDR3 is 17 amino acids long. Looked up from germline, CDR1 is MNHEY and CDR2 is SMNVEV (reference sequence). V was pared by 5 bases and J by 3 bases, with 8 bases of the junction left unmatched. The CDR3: CASSPGLAGRSYNEQFF. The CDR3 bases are TGTGCCAGCAGTCCCGGACTAGCGGGAAGGAGCTACAATGAGCAGTTCTTC.

The CDR3 loop reads CASSGPPRVFLEPQHF. Written as DNA, the CDR3 is TGTGCCAGCAGCGGGCCCCCCAGGGTCTTTCTTGAGCCCCAGCATTTT. The chain links TRBV7-3 to TRBJ1-5, with TRBD1 as a possible D gene (5 bases). The length of the CDR3 is 16 residues. V was pared by 5 bases and J by 8 bases, with 22 bases between. Germline-derived CDR1 and CDR2 are SGHTA and FQGTGA.

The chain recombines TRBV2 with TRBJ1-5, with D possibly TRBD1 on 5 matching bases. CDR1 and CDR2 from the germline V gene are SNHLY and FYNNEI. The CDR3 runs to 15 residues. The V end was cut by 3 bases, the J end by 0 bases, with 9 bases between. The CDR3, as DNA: TGTGCCAGCAGTGACCAGGGAGGTAGCAATCAGCCCCAGCATTTT. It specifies CASSDQGGSNQPQHF. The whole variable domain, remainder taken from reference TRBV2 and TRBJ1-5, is EPEVTQTPSHQVTQMGQEVILRCVPISNHLYFYWYRQILGQKVEFLVSFYNNEISEKSEIFDDQFSVERPDGSNFTLKIRSTKLEDSAMYFCASSDQGGSNQPQHFGDGTRLSIL.

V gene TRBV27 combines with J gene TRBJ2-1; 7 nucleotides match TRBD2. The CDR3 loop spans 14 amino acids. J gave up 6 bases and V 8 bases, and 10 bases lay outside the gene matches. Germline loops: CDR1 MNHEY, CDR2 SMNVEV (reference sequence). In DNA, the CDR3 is TGTGCCAGCTGGCAACTAGCGACAACCAATGAGCAGTTCTTC. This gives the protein CASWQLATTNEQFF.

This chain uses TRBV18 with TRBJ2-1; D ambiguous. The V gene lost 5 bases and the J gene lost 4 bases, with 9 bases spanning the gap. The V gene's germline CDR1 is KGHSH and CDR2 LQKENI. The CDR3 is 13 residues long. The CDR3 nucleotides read TGTGCCAGCTCAGGTGAGGAATACAATGAGCAGTTCTTC. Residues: CASSGEEYNEQFF.

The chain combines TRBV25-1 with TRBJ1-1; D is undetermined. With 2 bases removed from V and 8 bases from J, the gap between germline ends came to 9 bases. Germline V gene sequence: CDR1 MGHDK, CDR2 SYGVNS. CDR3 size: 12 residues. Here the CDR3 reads CASSEGPLEAFF. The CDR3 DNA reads TGTGCCAGCAGTGAAGGGCCGCTGGAAGCTTTCTTT.

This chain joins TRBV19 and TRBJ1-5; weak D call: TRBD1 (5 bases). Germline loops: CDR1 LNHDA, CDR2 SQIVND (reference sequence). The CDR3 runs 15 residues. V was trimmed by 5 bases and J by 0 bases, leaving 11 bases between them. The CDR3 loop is CASSADSYSNQPQHF. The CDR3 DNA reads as TGTGCCAGTAGTGCTGACAGTTATAGCAATCAGCCCCAGCATTTT. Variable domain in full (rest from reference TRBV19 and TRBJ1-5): DGGITQSPKYLFRKEGQNVTLSCEQNLNHDAMYWYRQDPGQGLRLIYYSQIVNDFQKGDIAEGYSVSREKKESFPLTVTSAQKNPTAFYLCASSADSYSNQPQHFGDGTRLSIL.

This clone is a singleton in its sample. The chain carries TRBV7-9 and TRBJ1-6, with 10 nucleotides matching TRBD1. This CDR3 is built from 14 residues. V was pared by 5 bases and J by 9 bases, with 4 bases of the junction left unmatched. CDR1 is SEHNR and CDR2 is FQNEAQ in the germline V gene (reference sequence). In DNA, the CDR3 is TGTGCCAGCAGCCTGCGGACAGGGGGTTCACCCCTCCACTTT. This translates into CASSLRTGGSPLHF.

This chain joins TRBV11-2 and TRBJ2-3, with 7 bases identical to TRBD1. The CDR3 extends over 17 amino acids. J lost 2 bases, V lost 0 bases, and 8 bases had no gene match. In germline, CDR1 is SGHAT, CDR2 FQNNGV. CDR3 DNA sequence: TGTGCCAGCAGCTTAGAAGGAAGGACAGGTTACACAGATACGCAGTATTTT. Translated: CASSLEGRTGYTDTQYF.

CDR3 sequence: CASSEVGGVNTEAFF. The CDR3 DNA is TGTGCCAGCAGTGAAGTTGGGGGGGTGAACACTGAAGCTTTCTTT. This rearrangement joins TRBV6-1 to TRBJ1-1; possible D gene TRBD1, 5 bases. Trimming shortened V by 1 base and J by 0 bases, and 9 bases separated the two germline ends. Germline V CDR1 and CDR2: MNHNS, SASEGT. This CDR3 has 15 amino acids.

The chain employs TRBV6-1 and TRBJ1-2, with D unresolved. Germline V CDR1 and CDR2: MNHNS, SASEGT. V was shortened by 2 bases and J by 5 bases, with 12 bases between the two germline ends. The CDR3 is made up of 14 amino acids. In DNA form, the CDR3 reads TGTGCCAGCAGTGAAATATCGGGATATTATGGCTACACCTTC. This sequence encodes CASSEISGYYGYTF.

The CDR3 reads CASSATENTEAFF. The CDR3 DNA follows: TGTGCCAGCAGTGCCACAGAGAACACTGAAGCTTTCTTT. The chain is built from TRBV2 and TRBJ1-1; no firm D call. The CDR3 has 13 residues. V lost 4 bases and J lost 1, with 7 bases in between. The germline V gene encodes CDR1 SNHLY and CDR2 FYNNEI.

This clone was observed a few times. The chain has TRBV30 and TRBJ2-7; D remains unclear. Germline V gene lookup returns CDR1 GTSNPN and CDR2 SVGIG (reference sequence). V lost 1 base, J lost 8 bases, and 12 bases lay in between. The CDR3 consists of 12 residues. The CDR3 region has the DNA TGTGCCTGGAGTGCAGGCTCTCCCCAGCAGTACTTC. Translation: CAWSAGSPQQYF.

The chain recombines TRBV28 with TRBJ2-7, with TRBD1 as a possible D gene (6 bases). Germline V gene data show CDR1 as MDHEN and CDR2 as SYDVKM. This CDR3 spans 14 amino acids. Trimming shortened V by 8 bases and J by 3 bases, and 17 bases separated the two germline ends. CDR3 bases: TGTGCCAGCGTAAAAGGGGGACAATTCTACGAGCAGTACTTC. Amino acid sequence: CASVKGGQFYEQYF.

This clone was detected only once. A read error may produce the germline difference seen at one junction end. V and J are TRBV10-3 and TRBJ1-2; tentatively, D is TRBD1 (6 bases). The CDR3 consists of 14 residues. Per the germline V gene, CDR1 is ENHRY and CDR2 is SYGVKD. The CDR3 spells CANSLGGAKYGYTF. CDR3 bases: TGTGCCAACTCCCTCGGGGGGGCTAAATATGGCTACACCTTC.